These 12 T cell receptor beta chains originate from one sample sequenced in a study of CXCR3-negative and CXCR3-positive naive CD8 T cells. Study results and limitations: More hydrophobic TRB CDR3s occurred in CXCR3-positive than in CXCR3-negative naive cells.

With UMI labels, 5' RACE was used to prepare the TRB cDNA libraries. One entry per CDR3 protein, without DNA, is what TCRdb gives after re-calling the 5' RACE reads. The specimen's table records about 120,000 distinct CDR3 sequences. These TCRs are of unknown antigen specificity. The source material was naive CXCR3+ CD8+ T cells from blood. Subset meaning: CD45RO-CCR7+CD27+CD95- naive CD8+ T cells expressing CXCR3 (TNR3+). These TCRs come from a human donor in good health. Some clones in this sample may be carry-over from other donors' samples.

This chain uses TRBV5-1 with TRBJ2-5; TCRdb outputs TRBD2, but without DNA this stays unchecked. The CDR3 is 16 amino acids. Germline V gene sequence: CDR1 SGHRS, CDR2 YFSETQ. The CDR3 sequence: CASSSLDPRDQETQYF. The full variable domain, rest sourced from reference TRBV5-1 and TRBJ2-5, is KAGVTQTPRYLIKTRGQQVTLSCSPISGHRSVSWYQQTPGQGLQFLFEYFSETQRNKGNFPGRFSGRQFSNSRSEMNVSTLELGDSALYLCASSSLDPRDQETQYFGPGTRLLVL.

The chain couples TRBV12-3 or TRBV12-4 to TRBJ2-1. There are 11 residues in the CDR3. The CDR3: CASTSRREQFF.

The CDR3 is CTSSLTSASGSLYEQYF. This chain connects TRBV13 to TRBJ2-7. The CDR3 contains 17 residues. CDR1 is PRHDT and CDR2 is FYEKMQ in the germline V gene (reference sequence).

The chain recombines TRBV13 with TRBJ2-3; TCRdb indicates TRBD2, and absent DNA this call remains unverified. The CDR3 has 14 residues. Germline CDR1 PRHDT, CDR2 FYEKMQ (reference sequence). The CDR3 protein is CASSLNGRADTQYF. Combining the CDR3 with reference TRBV13 and TRBJ2-3 gives the whole variable domain AAGVIQSPRHLIKEKRETATLKCYPIPRHDTVYWYQQGPGQDPQFLISFYEKMQSDKGSIPDRFSAQQFSDYHSELNMSSLELGDSALYFCASSLNGRADTQYFGPGTRLTVL.

The chain combines TRBV7-8 with TRBJ2-7; TCRdb indicates TRBD1, and absent DNA this call remains unverified. The CDR3 is 19 residues long. From germline, CDR1 is SGHVS and CDR2 FQNEAQ. CDR3 in amino acids: CASSSHRDRADRISYEQYF.

The CDR3 spells CASSYPQFYGYTF. This chain connects TRBV6-5 to TRBJ1-2. This CDR3 region has 13 residues. The germline V gene encodes CDR1 MNHEY and CDR2 SVGAGI.

This chain links TRBV13 with TRBJ2-1; TCRdb selects TRBD2, and the lack of DNA leaves this call unchecked. The CDR3 has 15 residues. Per the germline V gene, CDR1 is PRHDT and CDR2 is FYEKMQ (reference sequence). The CDR3 here is CASGSQRENRNEQFF.

This chain connects TRBV7-2 to TRBJ2-5; lacking DNA, the TRBD2 call made by TCRdb goes unchecked. Germline CDR1 and CDR2: SGHTA and FQGNSA. The CDR3 runs 14 residues. CDR3: CASSSSVGLETQYF.

The chain links TRBV4-1 to TRBJ2-7; TCRdb indicates TRBD2, and absent DNA this call remains unverified. The CDR3 runs 15 residues. CDR1 is MGHRA and CDR2 is YSYEKL in the germline V gene. CDR3 region: CASSQEPSGGYEQYF.

The chain is built from TRBV7-2 and TRBJ2-1; TCRdb returns TRBD2, unconfirmable since there is no DNA. Germline V gene sequence: CDR1 SGHTA, CDR2 FQGNSA. CDR3 size: 16 residues. The CDR3 is CASSPIWGLEGGEQFF. Full variable domain (rest looked up from reference TRBV7-2 and TRBJ2-1): GAGVSQSPSNKVTEKGKDVELRCDPISGHTALYWYRQSLGQGLEFLIYFQGNSAPDKSGLPSDRFSAERTGGSVSTLTIQRTQQEDSAVYLCASSPIWGLEGGEQFFGPGTRLTVL.

The J gene is TRBJ1-1, the V gene TRBV28; TCRdb indicates TRBD1, and absent DNA this call remains unverified. This CDR3 comprises 15 residues. Germline CDR1 is MDHEN and CDR2 is SYDVKM. The CDR3 reads CASSLGQAMNTEAFF.

The rearrangement joins TRBV3-1 to TRBJ2-3. This CDR3 spans 12 amino acids. Germline V gene data show CDR1 as LGHDT and CDR2 as YNNKEL (reference sequence). CDR3: CASSQRTDTQYF.